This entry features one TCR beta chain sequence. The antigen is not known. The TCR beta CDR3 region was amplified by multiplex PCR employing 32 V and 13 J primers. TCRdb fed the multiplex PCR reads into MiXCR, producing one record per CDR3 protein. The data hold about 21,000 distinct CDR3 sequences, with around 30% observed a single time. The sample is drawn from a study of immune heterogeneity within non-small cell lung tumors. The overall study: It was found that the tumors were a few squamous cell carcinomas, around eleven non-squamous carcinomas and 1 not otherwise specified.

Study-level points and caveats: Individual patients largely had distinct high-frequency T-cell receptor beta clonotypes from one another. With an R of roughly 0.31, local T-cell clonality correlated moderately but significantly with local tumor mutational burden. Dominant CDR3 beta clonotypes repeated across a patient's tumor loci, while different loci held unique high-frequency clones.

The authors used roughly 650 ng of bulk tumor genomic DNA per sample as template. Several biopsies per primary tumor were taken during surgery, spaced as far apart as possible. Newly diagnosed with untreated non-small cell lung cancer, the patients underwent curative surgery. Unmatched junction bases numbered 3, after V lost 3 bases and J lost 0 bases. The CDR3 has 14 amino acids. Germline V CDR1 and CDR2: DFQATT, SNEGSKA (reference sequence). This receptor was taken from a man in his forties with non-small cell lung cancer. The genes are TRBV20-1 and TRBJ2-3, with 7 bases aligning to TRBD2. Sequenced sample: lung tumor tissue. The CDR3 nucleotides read TGCAGTGCTAGGACTAGCAGAAGCACAGATACGCAGTATTTT. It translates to CSARTSRSTDTQYF.